The 17 T cell receptor beta chains given below trace back to one sample, sequenced in a study of blood T cells in healthy people across ages. It was with a sample-barcoded 5' primer and a J-beta primer mix that a second PCR of about 6 to 11 cycles was run. TCRdb reanalysed the 5' RACE reads using MiXCR and keeps one entry per CDR3 protein. The sample has 550,000 to 700,000 distinct CDR3 sequences; approximately 30% are singletons. Input material: blood. The receptors shown here come from a woman aged 65 to 85 in good health.

This chain links TRBV7-2 with TRBJ2-5; D is uncertain. The J call may be incorrect, as the DNA end agrees better with TRBJ2-1. Germline-derived CDR1 and CDR2 are SGHTA and FQGNSA. The CDR3 is 13 amino acids. DNA of the CDR3: TGTGCCAGCAGCTTAGCGGCCGAAGGTGAGCAGTTCTTC. It specifies CASSLAAEGEQFF.

The chain recombines TRBV5-1 with TRBJ1-2, with 7 bases fitting TRBD1. CDR3 size: 14 residues. Germline V gene sequence: CDR1 SGHRS, CDR2 YFSETQ. The J segment lost 5 bases and the V segment lost 0 bases, leaving 4 bases of the junction unmatched. Here the CDR3 DNA reads TGCGCCAGCAGCTTGGTATCGACAGGGTATGGCTACACCTTC. The encoded protein is CASSLVSTGYGYTF.

V and J are TRBV20-1 and TRBJ2-7; 10 nucleotides agree with TRBD2. The length of the CDR3 is 16 residues. Looked up from germline, CDR1 is DFQATT and CDR2 is SNEGSKA (reference sequence). V lost 4 bases, J lost 1 base, and 10 bases stayed unmatched. CDR3 residues: CSAKAPLAGVSYEQYF. The DNA of the CDR3 is TGCAGTGCTAAAGCCCCCCTAGCGGGGGTTTCCTACGAGCAGTACTTC.

Here the CDR3 reads CSVALPGQGPGYTF. The CDR3 region has the DNA TGCAGCGTAGCCCTACCGGGACAGGGCCCTGGCTACACCTTC. The chain employs TRBV29-1 and TRBJ1-2, with TRBD1 matching 9 bases. The ends lost 6 bases at V and 7 bases at J; junction bases unmatched: 12. CDR3 size: 14 residues. CDR1 and CDR2 from the germline V gene are SQVTM and ANQGSEA.

This clonotype has only one observation. This chain links TRBV3-1 with TRBJ2-3, with D possibly matching TRBD2 (5 bases). CDR1 is LGHDT and CDR2 is YNNKEL in the germline V gene (reference sequence). The germline V and J ends were trimmed by 3 bases and 6 bases, with 10 bases remaining between them. The CDR3 runs to 13 residues. This chain's CDR3 is CASSQNTGDTQYF. CDR3 DNA: TGTGCCAGCAGCCAGAATACGGGGGATACGCAGTATTTT.

The rearrangement joins TRBV20-1 to TRBJ1-1; D gene ambiguous. The V and J ends lost 3 bases and 5 bases respectively, with 13 bases between them. CDR1 and CDR2 from the germline V gene are DFQATT and SNEGSKA (reference sequence). This CDR3 is 13 amino acids long. The CDR3 region is CSASLNRQTEAFF. The CDR3 DNA follows: TGCAGTGCTAGTCTTAACCGTCAAACTGAAGCTTTCTTT.

This clonotype turned up a few times. The chain has TRBV29-1 and TRBJ2-7; D is uncertain. V was shortened by 0 bases and J by 2 bases, with 8 bases between the two germline ends. Germline assignment: CDR1 SQVTM and CDR2 ANQGSEA. This CDR3 is 13 amino acids long. The CDR3 protein is CSVEDLQTYEQYF. Here the CDR3 DNA reads TGCAGCGTTGAAGATCTCCAGACCTACGAGCAGTACTTC.

The table lists this clonotype with many counts. The chain recombines TRBV5-1 with TRBJ1-1, with D possibly matching TRBD1 (5 bases). The CDR3 totals 14 residues. Trimming removed 6 bases from V and 1 base from J, with 13 bases in between. The germline V gene has CDR1 SGHRS and CDR2 YFSETQ. The CDR3: CASKGQAWNTEAFF. The CDR3 nucleotides read TGCGCCAGCAAGGGGCAGGCGTGGAACACTGAAGCTTTCTTT.

The rearrangement links TRBV5-4 to TRBJ1-2, with D possibly being TRBD1 (6 bases). Trimming cost V 10 bases and J 3 bases, with 19 bases left between them. The length of the CDR3 is 14 residues. The germline V gene encodes CDR1 SGHNT and CDR2 YYREEE (reference sequence). This chain's CDR3 is CASGEAVGDYGYTF. The CDR3 coding sequence is TGTGCCTCAGGGGAGGCTGTAGGTGACTATGGCTACACCTTC.

The table lists this clonotype with a few counts. The chain has TRBV27 and TRBJ2-5; perhaps D is TRBD1 or TRBD2 (6 bases each). Trimming left V 0 bases short and J 7 bases short, with 18 bases between. Looked up from germline, CDR1 is MNHEY and CDR2 is SMNVEV (reference sequence). The CDR3 covers 16 residues. For the CDR3, the DNA is TGTGCCAGCAGTTTATCGGTTGGAGGGGACAAAGGGACCCAGTACTTC. This translates into CASSLSVGGDKGTQYF.

Turning to this clonotype: An end of the junction differs from the germline gene, which may be a read error. This chain connects TRBV14 to TRBJ1-1; the D gene is possibly TRBD1 (6 bases). The CDR3 length is 15 residues. Germline V gene sequence: CDR1 SGHDN, CDR2 FVKESK. The CDR3 bases are TGTGCCAGCAGCCAAAGGGGGGTTCCGAACACTGGAGCTTTCTTT. Protein sequence: CASSQRGVPNTGAFF.

This clonotype was counted only a few times. The CDR3 DNA reads as TGTGCCACCCATCGACAGGGCGATCAGCCCCAGCATTTT. As protein: CATHRQGDQPQHF. V usage is TRBV28 and J usage is TRBJ1-5; 7 bases are shared with TRBD1. The V segment lost 10 bases and the J segment 5 bases; nucleotides outside the gene matches: 8. The CDR3 sequence is 13 residues long. CDR1 and CDR2 from the germline V gene are MDHEN and SYDVKM. Looking up the rest from reference TRBV28 and TRBJ1-5 gives the full variable domain: DVKVTQSSRYLVKRTGEKVFLECVQDMDHENMFWYRQDPGLGLRLIYFSYDVKMKEKGDIPEGYSVSREKKERFSLILESASTNQTSMYLCATHRQGDQPQHFGDGTRLSIL.

This clonotype showed up just a few times. This chain uses TRBV5-1 with TRBJ2-2; the match to TRBD1 covers 10 bases. The CDR3 covers 18 residues. Germline assignment: CDR1 SGHRS and CDR2 YFSETQ. The V segment lost 0 bases and the J segment 3 bases; nucleotides outside the gene matches: 8. In nucleotides, the CDR3 is TGCGCCAGCAGCTTGGGCTCCGGGACAGGGGATTACACCGGGGAGCTGTTTTTT. It specifies CASSLGSGTGDYTGELFF.

The J gene is TRBJ1-4, the V gene TRBV20-1; 9 nucleotides match TRBD1. Per the germline V gene, CDR1 is DFQATT and CDR2 is SNEGSKA (reference sequence). J gave up 1 base and V 6 bases, and 6 bases lay outside the gene matches. This CDR3 contains 15 residues. CDR3: CSAKTGGRTNEKLFF. In DNA, the CDR3 is TGCAGTGCGAAGACAGGGGGGAGAACTAATGAAAAACTGTTTTTT.

This clonotype was seen just once. The chain recombines TRBV6-1 with TRBJ2-7; maybe TRBD2 (7 bases). V was shortened by 7 bases and J by 4 bases, with 23 bases between the two germline ends. Germline V gene sequence: CDR1 MNHNS, CDR2 SASEGT. The CDR3 covers 16 residues. The CDR3 DNA is TGTGCCAGCAATACAGACAGGCGACTAGCCCCTTACGAGCAGTACTTC. Protein sequence: CASNTDRRLAPYEQYF.

This rearrangement joins TRBV9 to TRBJ2-1; D ambiguous. V dropped 3 bases and J dropped 2 bases, with 6 bases sitting between them. This CDR3 contains 13 residues. Germline CDR1 reads SGDLS; CDR2 reads YYNGEE. CDR3 in amino acids: CASSAQPYNEQFF. CDR3 DNA: TGTGCCAGCAGCGCCCAGCCCTACAATGAGCAGTTCTTC. Looking up the rest from reference TRBV9 and TRBJ2-1 gives the full variable domain: DSGVTQTPKHLITATGQRVTLRCSPRSGDLSVYWYQQSLDQGLQFLIQYYNGEERAKGNILERFSAQQFPDLHSELNLSSLELGDSALYFCASSAQPYNEQFFGPGTRLTVL.

The rearrangement joins TRBV20-1 to TRBJ1-2; TRBD1 matches at 9 bases. With V trimmed by 6 bases and J by 5 bases, 13 bases remained unmatched. Per the germline V gene, CDR1 is DFQATT and CDR2 is SNEGSKA (reference sequence). The CDR3 has 15 amino acids. The CDR3 loop is CSADRQGGGSYGYTF. The CDR3, as DNA: TGCAGTGCCGACAGACAGGGGGGGGGTTCGTATGGCTACACCTTC.